This T cell receptor (beta chain) appears in the sequencing data of a study of blood T cell repertoires in COVID-19. As handled by the study authors: Amplification of reference gene primers was used by the study to estimate nucleated cell counts. Libraries were prepared by immunoSEQ multiplex PCR; TCRdb keeps only in-frame clonotypes and omits some of them. From that table come the V and J calls and clone size; the DNA was used to work out D and trimming. The profile shows about 210,000 clones, 89% of them singletons. This clone was detected once. The CDR3 is 21 amino acids. Input material: peripheral blood. The clonotype comes from a woman aged 40 to 55 with acute or convalescent COVID-19. The V gene is TRBV21-1, the J gene TRBJ1-3. TRBV21-1 is an annotated pseudogene. DNA of the CDR3: TGTGCCAGCAGCCCCCGTCCTGGTCCGTGGGGGGGCTCGAACCCTGGAAACACCATATATTTT. Translating gives CASSPRPGPWGGSNPGNTIYF.